Each of the 24 T cell receptor beta chains below was sequenced from the same sample in a study of radiotherapy plus CTLA-4 blockade in lung cancer. Here immunoSEQ multiplex PCR was the method, and the copy in TCRdb shows in-frame clones only, minus some. The sample yields 80,000 or so clones, 78% seen once. The input for sequencing was peripheral blood, taken from a patient treated with radiotherapy plus ipilimumab. Receptor source: a human donor with non-small cell lung cancer who had a partial response to radiotherapy plus ipilimumab. Some clones in this sample may be carry-over from other donors' samples.

This clone was detected a few times. The J gene is TRBJ1-1, the V gene TRBV4-3; D is perhaps TRBD1 (5 bases). The V gene lost 3 bases and the J gene lost 2 bases, with 10 bases spanning the gap. The CDR3 is made up of 14 amino acids. Per germline, CDR1 LGHNA and CDR2 YSLEER. CDR3: CASSQRTFNTEAFF. The CDR3 bases are TGCGCCAGCAGCCAGAGGACATTTAACACTGAAGCTTTCTTT.

The chain is built from TRBV5-6 and TRBJ1-1; the D gene is possibly TRBD1 (6 bases). The germline V and J ends were trimmed by 4 bases and 5 bases, with 12 bases remaining between them. Per the germline V gene, CDR1 is SGHDT and CDR2 is YYEEEE. The CDR3 loop spans 13 amino acids. Written as DNA, the CDR3 is TGTGCCAGCAGCAACAGGGTAGGGACTGAAGCTTTCTTT. Translated, it gives CASSNRVGTEAFF.

The chain is built from TRBV5-1 and TRBJ2-2, with unresolved D. Germline CDR1 reads SGHRS; CDR2 reads YFSETQ. The CDR3 consists of 15 residues. V was trimmed by 0 bases and J by 0 bases, leaving 6 bases between them. DNA for the CDR3: TGCGCCAGCAGCTTGGCCAACACGAACACCGGGGAGCTGTTTTTT. This codes for CASSLANTNTGELFF.

To note about this clone: At the DNA level, this CDR3 is encoded by other sequences in the same sample as well. This sequence joins TRBV30 and TRBJ2-1; D perhaps matches TRBD1 (6 bases). CDR3 size: 13 residues. Germline V gives CDR1 GTSNPN, CDR2 SVGIG (reference sequence). V lost 3 bases, J lost 11 bases, and 17 bases lay in between. CDR3 in DNA: TGTGCCTGGAGCGTATCCGGACAGCAAAAGCAGTTCTTC. Amino acid sequence: CAWSVSGQQKQFF.

The rearrangement uses TRBV7-9 and TRBJ1-1, with a tentative D call TRBD1 (5 bases). From germline, CDR1 is SEHNR and CDR2 FQNEAQ (reference sequence). V lost 2 bases and J 6 bases, leaving 16 bases between the germline ends. The CDR3 spans 15 residues. In DNA form, the CDR3 reads TGTGCCAGCAGCTTAAATAACCAGGGTAGCTCTGAAGCTTTCTTT. Amino acid sequence: CASSLNNQGSSEAFF. Full variable domain (remainder filled in from reference TRBV7-9 and TRBJ1-1): DTGVSQNPRHKITKRGQNVTFRCDPISEHNRLYWYRQTLGQGPEFLTYFQNEAQLEKSRLLSDRFSAERPKGSFSTLEIQRTEQGDSAMYLCASSLNNQGSSEAFFGQGTRLTVV.

The chain carries TRBV7-6 and TRBJ2-5; 8 nucleotides line up with TRBD2. The J segment lost 4 bases and the V segment lost 5 bases, leaving 18 bases of the junction unmatched. Germline V gene lookup returns CDR1 SGHVS and CDR2 FNYEAQ. The CDR3 contains 18 residues. The CDR3 region is CASSPTLLSAGGGETQYF. The CDR3 DNA reads TGTGCCAGCAGCCCGACCTTACTGTCTGCGGGAGGCGGAGAGACCCAGTACTTC. Together with reference TRBV7-6 and TRBJ2-5, the CDR3 gives the full variable domain: GAGVSQSPRYKVTKRGQDVALRCDPISGHVSLYWYRQALGQGPEFLTYFNYEAQQDKSGLPNDRFSAERPEGSISTLTIQRTEQRDSAMYRCASSPTLLSAGGGETQYFGPGTRLLVL.

The rearrangement joins TRBV15 to TRBJ1-3; D gene uncertain. The CDR3 length is 14 residues. V lost 3 bases to trimming and J lost 4 bases, with 10 bases between them. Germline V CDR1 and CDR2: LNHNV, YYDKDF (reference sequence). CDR3 sequence (DNA): TGTGCCACCAGCAGCCGGGTGATGGGAAACACCATATATTTT. Translated, it gives CATSSRVMGNTIYF.

The V gene is TRBV19, the J gene TRBJ2-7; 7 bases agree with TRBD1. The CDR3 is made up of 13 amino acids. Germline CDR1 is LNHDA and CDR2 is SQIVND (reference sequence). After removal of 5 bases from V and 2 bases from J, the junction contained 3 bases not matched to a gene. The CDR3, as DNA: TGTGCCAGTAGTCGGGACAGAACCTACGAGCAGTACTTC. This codes for CASSRDRTYEQYF.

The V and J genes are TRBV6-1 and TRBJ2-2; 10 positions agree with TRBD2. Germline CDR1 MNHNS, CDR2 SASEGT. The CDR3 is made up of 17 amino acids. Unmatched junction bases numbered 14, after V lost 4 bases and J lost 9 bases. CDR3 sequence reads: CASSAPAGGRDPRELFF. Written as DNA, the CDR3 is TGTGCCAGCAGTGCTCCAGCGGGAGGGCGGGATCCGCGGGAGCTGTTTTTT.

The chain carries TRBV5-5 and TRBJ1-2; maybe TRBD1 (5 bases). Germline loops: CDR1 SGHKS, CDR2 YYEKEE (reference sequence). The CDR3 totals 16 residues. V lost 1 base to trimming and J lost 1 base, with 14 bases between them. The chain's CDR3 is CASSLLTLGHNYGYTF. The CDR3 DNA is TGTGCCAGCAGCTTGCTCACTCTGGGGCATAACTATGGCTACACCTTC. Full variable domain (outside the CDR3, taken from reference TRBV5-5 and TRBJ1-2): DAGVTQSPTHLIKTRGQQVTLRCSPISGHKSVSWYQQVLGQGPQFIFQYYEKEERGRGNFPDRFSARQFPNYSSELNVNALLLGDSALYLCASSLLTLGHNYGYTFGSGTRLTVV.

CDR3 residues: CASSSTDNQPQHF. The CDR3, as DNA: TGTGCCAGCAGCTCTACAGACAATCAGCCCCAGCATTTT. The chain employs TRBV7-8 and TRBJ1-5; D unresolved. The ends were cut back, 4 bases at V and 3 bases at J, with 7 bases in the middle. Germline V lookup: CDR1 SGHVS, CDR2 FQNEAQ. The CDR3 covers 13 residues.

This clone was counted between two and nine times. This rearrangement joins TRBV30 to TRBJ1-2; D unresolved. The germline CDR1 and CDR2 sequences are GTSNPN and SVGIG (reference sequence). This CDR3 contains 14 residues. V was shortened by 7 bases and J by 10 bases, with 25 bases between the two germline ends. CDR3 nucleotide sequence: TGTGCCTCGAACTCCGGTACGGGAGAGGAAGCCTACACCTTC. Translation: CASNSGTGEEAYTF. Based on the CDR3 plus reference TRBV30 and TRBJ1-2, the full variable domain is SQTIHQWPATLVQPVGSPLSLECTVEGTSNPNLYWYRQAAGRGLQLLFYSVGIGQISSEVPQNLSASRPQDRQFILSSKKLLLSDSGFYLCASNSGTGEEAYTFGSGTRLTVV.

This chain uses TRBV7-3 with TRBJ2-7, with D perhaps TRBD1 (6 bases). The V end lost 0 bases, the J end lost 7 bases, and 10 bases lay between the germline ends. This CDR3 contains 13 residues. Per the germline V gene, CDR1 is SGHTA and CDR2 is FQGTGA. In DNA, the CDR3 is TGTGCCAGCAGCTTAACAGAGGGGACAGAGCAGTACTTC. Translated: CASSLTEGTEQYF.

The chain links TRBV13 to TRBJ1-3, with 8 bases identical to TRBD1. The ends lost 6 bases at V and 2 bases at J; junction bases unmatched: 3. This CDR3 is built from 14 residues. The germline V gene encodes CDR1 PRHDT and CDR2 FYEKMQ (reference sequence). CDR3 loop: CASRQQGAGNTIYF. The CDR3 coding sequence is TGTGCCAGCAGACAACAGGGGGCTGGAAACACCATATATTTT.

This clone appeared once. This chain joins TRBV9 and TRBJ2-6; D perhaps matches TRBD1 (5 bases). The CDR3 has 16 residues. The germline gives CDR1 SGDLS, CDR2 YYNGEE. With 4 bases removed from V and 1 base from J, the gap between germline ends came to 12 bases. Here the CDR3 DNA reads TGTGCCAGCAGCCCCCGACAGAGTTCTGGGGCCAACGTCCTGACTTTC. Its translation: CASSPRQSSGANVLTF.

The chain couples TRBV14 to TRBJ2-5; D may be TRBD2 (5 bases). Germline lookup yields CDR1 SGHDN and CDR2 FVKESK. CDR3 size: 12 residues. Trimming cost V 1 base and J 9 bases, with 9 bases left between them. CDR3 residues: CASSQARRAQYF. The CDR3 DNA follows: TGTGCCAGCAGCCAAGCAAGGCGGGCCCAGTACTTC.

The gene calls are TRBV28 and TRBJ2-7, with D possibly matching TRBD2 (6 bases). Trimming cost V 6 bases and J 3 bases, with 18 bases left between them. Germline V gene sequence: CDR1 MDHEN, CDR2 SYDVKM. This CDR3 has 15 amino acids. The CDR3 here is CASSPWRDSFYEQYF. The CDR3, as DNA: TGTGCCAGCAGCCCCTGGAGGGACTCCTTCTACGAGCAGTACTTC.

The chain joins TRBV29-1 to TRBJ2-7; D is perhaps TRBD2 (5 bases). V shed 3 bases and J shed 0 bases, with 12 bases lying between them. The CDR3 is 14 residues long. CDR1 and CDR2 (germline): SQVTM, ANQGSEA. The CDR3 region is CSVEDFPSSYEQYF. In DNA form, the CDR3 reads TGCAGCGTTGAGGACTTTCCCTCCTCCTACGAGCAGTACTTC.

The genes are TRBV28 and TRBJ2-7; D possibly corresponds to TRBD2 (6 bases). CDR1 and CDR2 (germline): MDHEN, SYDVKM. The CDR3 runs to 13 residues. CDR3 amino acids: CASWGDRSYEQYF. DNA of the CDR3: TGTGCAAGTTGGGGGGACCGCTCCTACGAGCAGTACTTC.

This clone was found once. This rearrangement joins TRBV28 to TRBJ1-2; 10 bases line up with TRBD1. The V and J ends lost 5 bases and 8 bases, in that order; junction bases with no gene match: 14. The CDR3 has 16 residues. Germline V gene lookup returns CDR1 MDHEN and CDR2 SYDVKM. The CDR3: CASSPPQRQGALGYTF. CDR3 nucleotide sequence: TGTGCCAGCAGTCCCCCCCAGCGACAGGGGGCGCTCGGCTACACCTTC.

J is TRBJ2-5 and V is TRBV7-9, with 7 bases that match TRBD2. The J call could be wrong; TRBJ2-7 is a better fit for the DNA end. Germline CDR1 reads SEHNR; CDR2 reads FQNEAQ (reference sequence). The CDR3 spans 16 residues. The chain's CDR3 is CASSTFRGRTSYEQYF. The CDR3 coding sequence is TGTGCCAGCAGCACCTTTCGCGGGAGAACCTCCTACGAGCAGTACTTC.

CDR3 in amino acids: CASSNAPSAAGHEQFF. In DNA, the CDR3 is TGCGCCAGCAGCAACGCCCCCTCTGCGGCGGGGCATGAGCAGTTCTTC. This chain connects TRBV5-1 to TRBJ2-1, with a tentative D call TRBD2 (6 bases). V lost 4 bases to trimming and J lost 8 bases, with 22 bases between them. CDR3 length equals 16 residues. In germline, CDR1 is SGHRS, CDR2 YFSETQ. Drawing the rest from reference TRBV5-1 and TRBJ2-1, the complete variable domain is KAGVTQTPRYLIKTRGQQVTLSCSPISGHRSVSWYQQTPGQGLQFLFEYFSETQRNKGNFPGRFSGRQFSNSRSEMNVSTLELGDSALYLCASSNAPSAAGHEQFFGPGTRLTVL.

DNA for the CDR3: TGTGCCAGCAGTTTAGTGAGATATAATCAGCCCCAGCATTTT. Residues: CASSLVRYNQPQHF. This chain uses TRBV28 with TRBJ1-5; D is uncertain. This CDR3 has 14 residues. Trimming cost V 2 bases and J 4 bases, with 9 bases left between them. Germline CDR1 reads MDHEN; CDR2 reads SYDVKM.

The chain recombines TRBV4-3 with TRBJ2-2; 7 nucleotides match TRBD1. This CDR3 comprises 14 residues. J lost 5 bases, V lost 0 bases, and 0 bases had no gene match. Germline CDR1 reads LGHNA; CDR2 reads YSLEER. CDR3 nucleotide sequence: TGCGCCAGCAGCCAAGAACAGGGGACCGGGGAGCTGTTTTTT. Its translation: CASSQEQGTGELFF.